This T cell receptor (beta chain) originates from a study of tissue T cells after allogeneic stem cell transplantation. Assay used: immunoSEQ multiplex PCR; TCRdb lists only in-frame clones, some missing. Here the sample spans about 43,000 clones, 80% to 95% being singletons. The TCR comes from a woman aged 35-70 years who later had graft-versus-host disease after an allogeneic stem cell transplant. The sample here was blood, taken before transplantation.

The CDR3 DNA reads as TGTGCCAGCAGTTACGGCGGGAGGGCCGACGAGCAGTACTTC. Amino acid sequence: CASSYGGRADEQYF. The V and J genes are TRBV6-2 or TRBV6-3 and TRBJ2-7; 9 bases map to TRBD2. Germline values: CDR1 MNHEY, CDR2 SVGEGT. The ends lost 2 bases at V and 5 bases at J; junction bases unmatched: 4. CDR3 size: 14 residues.